This T cell receptor (beta chain) stems from a study of T cell repertoires in cytomegalovirus infection. Study summary: A matching HLA type, together with CMV infection, was signaled by public TCR beta signatures. General observations from the study: The ex vivo response was dominated by HLA-C-restricted CMV-specific TCR beta clonotypes. Using cumulative public TCR beta family frequency, the authors identified those who carried CMV together with the relevant HLA.

Using its own MiXCR run on the reads, TCRdb lists one record per CDR3 protein. The data contain fewer than 350,000 distinct CDR3 sequences, about 17% of them singletons. Regarding this clonotype: Antigen unknown.

The CDR3 covers 15 residues. V gave up 4 bases and J gave up 2 bases, with 9 bases separating them. Germline-derived CDR1 and CDR2 are LNHNV and YYDKDF (reference sequence). The clonotype originates from a human donor in good health (CMV status not recorded). Some clones in this sample may be carry-over from other donors' samples. This chain links TRBV15 with TRBJ2-6; possible D gene TRBD2, 5 bases. Material for sequencing was PBMCs. CDR3 residues: CATSIEGTGANVLTF. The CDR3, as DNA: TGTGCCACCAGCATCGAGGGAACTGGGGCCAACGTCCTGACTTTC.